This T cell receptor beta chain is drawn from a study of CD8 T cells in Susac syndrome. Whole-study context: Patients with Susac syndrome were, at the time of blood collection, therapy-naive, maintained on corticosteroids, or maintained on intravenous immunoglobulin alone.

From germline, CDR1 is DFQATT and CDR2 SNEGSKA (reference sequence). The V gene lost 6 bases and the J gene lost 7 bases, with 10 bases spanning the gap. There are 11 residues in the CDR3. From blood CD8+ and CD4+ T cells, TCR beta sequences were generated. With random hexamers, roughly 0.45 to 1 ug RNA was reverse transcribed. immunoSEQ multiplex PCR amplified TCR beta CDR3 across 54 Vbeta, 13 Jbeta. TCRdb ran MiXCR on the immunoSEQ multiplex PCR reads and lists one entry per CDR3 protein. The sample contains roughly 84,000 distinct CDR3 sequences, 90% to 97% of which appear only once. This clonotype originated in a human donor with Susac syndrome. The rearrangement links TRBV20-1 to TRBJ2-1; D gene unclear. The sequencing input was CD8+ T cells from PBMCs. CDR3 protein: CSAADANEQFF. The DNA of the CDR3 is TGCAGTGCCGCGGACGCGAATGAGCAGTTCTTC.